This passage covers 24 T cell receptor beta chains from one sample sequenced in a study of blood T cell repertoires in COVID-19. The table came from immunoSEQ multiplex PCR; TCRdb's copy has only in-frame clones and leaves some out. This table has around 140,000 clones, 88% appearing once. Sequences were obtained from peripheral blood. These receptors all stem from a man between 50 and 59 years old with acute or convalescent COVID-19.

This clone was recorded only once. The chain combines TRBV10-3 with TRBJ1-6; D not resolved. The length of the CDR3 is 14 residues. From germline, CDR1 is ENHRY and CDR2 SYGVKD. V gave up 5 bases and J gave up 9 bases, with 14 bases separating them. For the CDR3, the DNA is TGTGCCATCAGTAAATCGACAAAAGGTTCACCCCTCCACTTT. Translated, it gives CAISKSTKGSPLHF.

V and J are TRBV5-1 and TRBJ1-5; perhaps TRBD1 as D (6 bases). Between the trimmed V and J ends, which lost 1 base and 6 bases, there was a span of 8 bases. Germline-derived CDR1 and CDR2 are SGHRS and YFSETQ. The CDR3 has 13 residues. The CDR3 reads CASSLTGFQPQHF. The CDR3 DNA follows: TGCGCCAGCAGCTTGACAGGGTTTCAGCCCCAGCATTTT.

CDR3 sequence: CASSELASTDTQYF. CDR3 nucleotide sequence: TGTGCCAGCAGTGAACTAGCTAGCACAGATACGCAGTATTTT. The chain recombines TRBV2 with TRBJ2-3; a possible D gene is TRBD2 (5 bases). This CDR3 spans 14 amino acids. The V and J ends lost 2 bases and 0 bases respectively, with 6 bases between them. Looked up from germline, CDR1 is SNHLY and CDR2 is FYNNEI.

The V gene is TRBV7-2, the J gene TRBJ2-2, with a tentative D call TRBD2 (5 bases). Trimming shortened V by 5 bases and J by 5 bases, and 15 bases separated the two germline ends. Per germline, CDR1 SGHTA and CDR2 FQGNSA. The CDR3 sequence is 15 residues long. The CDR3 here is CASSPDGVATGELFF. CDR3 coding DNA: TGTGCCAGCAGCCCAGACGGGGTGGCAACCGGGGAGCTGTTTTTT.

The CDR3 DNA follows: TGTGCCAGCAGCTTGAGTGTTGGGACACGGTCGGCCGGGGAGCTGTTTTTT. It codes for CASSLSVGTRSAGELFF. The chain links TRBV5-4 to TRBJ2-2, with D possibly TRBD1 on 6 matching bases. Germline V lookup: CDR1 SGHNT, CDR2 YYREEE (reference sequence). V lost 1 base to trimming and J lost 6 bases, with 19 bases between them. This CDR3 has 17 amino acids.

A few counts support this clone. The V gene is TRBV10-3, the J gene TRBJ1-1, with 10 bases lining up with TRBD1. The CDR3 is made up of 14 amino acids. J was trimmed by 5 bases and V by 7 bases; bases with no gene match: 7. Germline CDR1 is ENHRY and CDR2 is SYGVKD. CDR3 residues: CAIKGQGRWTEAFF. The CDR3 coding sequence is TGTGCCATCAAGGGACAGGGGCGCTGGACTGAAGCTTTCTTT.

This clone was picked up one time. The chain employs TRBV5-4 and TRBJ1-1, with 7 bases that match TRBD1. The CDR3 spans 13 residues. V lost 2 bases, J lost 4 bases, and 2 bases stayed unmatched. Germline CDR1 reads SGHNT; CDR2 reads YYREEE (reference sequence). The CDR3 DNA sequence: TGTGCCAGCAGCTTTAACAGGGGCACTGAAGCTTTCTTT. It encodes CASSFNRGTEAFF.

This sequence joins TRBV5-4 and TRBJ2-2, with D unresolved. The CDR3 runs 13 residues. Germline V gene data show CDR1 as SGHNT and CDR2 as YYREEE (reference sequence). V gave up 0 bases and J gave up 5 bases, with 5 bases separating them. CDR3 coding DNA: TGTGCCAGCAGCTTGGGAGGAACCGGGGAGCTGTTTTTT. It codes for CASSLGGTGELFF.

The CDR3 reads CSASRLDNEQFF. CDR3 nucleotide sequence: TGCAGTGCTAGTCGACTCGACAATGAGCAGTTCTTC. The V gene is TRBV20-1, the J gene TRBJ2-1, with D hard to call. The CDR3 is 12 amino acids. The germline V gene has CDR1 DFQATT and CDR2 SNEGSKA (reference sequence). Deletions cut 3 bases from V and 5 bases from J, with 8 bases between.

This clone was seen a handful of times. The chain couples TRBV5-1 to TRBJ1-1; the D is unclear. The length of the CDR3 is 14 residues. The V and J ends lost 2 bases and 3 bases respectively, with 11 bases between them. CDR1 is SGHRS, CDR2 YFSETQ, per germline. The chain's CDR3 is CASSFGGGYTEAFF. Here the CDR3 DNA reads TGCGCCAGCAGCTTTGGTGGCGGCTACACTGAAGCTTTCTTT.

This clone was seen a few times. This sequence joins TRBV19 and TRBJ2-7, with D tentatively TRBD1 (5 bases). CDR1 is LNHDA, CDR2 SQIVND, per germline (reference sequence). The CDR3 is 13 residues long. Trimming stripped 3 bases from V and 4 bases from J, with 10 bases between. The CDR3 DNA is TGTGCCAGTAGTATTTTCCAGGGATACGAGCAGTACTTC. Residues: CASSIFQGYEQYF.

The chain recombines TRBV5-6 with TRBJ2-5, with 7 bases aligning to TRBD1. Germline lookup yields CDR1 SGHDT and CDR2 YYEEEE. This CDR3 is built from 16 residues. The trim removed 6 bases at V and 3 bases at J, leaving 14 bases unmatched. The CDR3 DNA follows: TGTGCCAGCACCCTGGTTGGGAAGGGGGCTAAAGAGACCCAGTACTTC. Its protein is CASTLVGKGAKETQYF. Looking up the rest from reference TRBV5-6 and TRBJ2-5 gives the full variable domain: DAGVTQSPTHLIKTRGQQVTLRCSPKSGHDTVSWYQQALGQGPQFIFQYYEEEERQRGNFPDRFSGHQFPNYSSELNVNALLLGDSALYLCASTLVGKGAKETQYFGPGTRLLVL.

The count of this clone is one. The chain combines TRBV18 with TRBJ2-3; 7 bases line up with TRBD1. Trimming cost V 3 bases and J 6 bases; bases outside gene matches: 9. CDR1 KGHSH and CDR2 LQKENI come from the germline V gene. The CDR3 sequence is 15 residues long. The CDR3: CASSPGQALLDTQYF. The CDR3, as DNA: TGTGCCAGCTCACCCGGACAGGCTCTTTTGGATACGCAGTATTTT.

The chain couples TRBV6-5 to TRBJ1-5; no definite D call. With 4 bases removed from V and 5 bases from J, the gap between germline ends came to 15 bases. CDR3 length: 15 residues. Germline CDR1 MNHEY, CDR2 SVGAGI. Here the CDR3 reads CASSWSMAGDQPQHF. The CDR3 region has the DNA TGTGCCAGCAGTTGGAGTATGGCTGGAGATCAGCCCCAGCATTTT.

This clone was counted only a few times. The V gene is TRBV12-5, the J gene TRBJ2-1; 9 bases are a match to TRBD1. CDR1 LGHNT and CDR2 FRNRAP come from the germline V gene. J was trimmed by 12 bases and V by 3 bases; bases with no gene match: 6. The CDR3 runs 13 residues. Here the CDR3 reads CASGFSPGQGQFF. CDR3 bases: TGTGCTAGTGGTTTCTCACCGGGACAGGGGCAGTTCTTC.

This clone was observed a few times. In nucleotides, the CDR3 is TGTGCCAGCAGCTCTAGAGCAGGGATCTCTGGAAACACCATATATTTT. The encoded protein is CASSSRAGISGNTIYF. This sequence joins TRBV7-6 and TRBJ1-3; TRBD1 might be the D (5 bases). This CDR3 is 16 amino acids long. The V and J ends lost 4 bases and 0 bases respectively, with 13 bases between them. Looked up from germline, CDR1 is SGHVS and CDR2 is FNYEAQ.

Of note for this clone: The sample holds other DNA sequences that translate to the same CDR3. The V call is TRBV19, the J call TRBJ1-2; a weak D match, TRBD1 (5 bases). This CDR3 region has 14 residues. Deletions cut 1 base from V and 0 bases from J, with 6 bases between. The germline CDR1 and CDR2 sequences are LNHDA and SQIVND (reference sequence). CDR3 protein: CASSIGQTNYGYTF. CDR3 sequence (DNA): TGTGCCAGTAGTATAGGACAGACTAACTATGGCTACACCTTC.

V gene TRBV9 combines with J gene TRBJ2-5; the D is unclear. The CDR3 has 12 amino acids. V lost 4 bases and J lost 4, with 8 bases in between. CDR1 SGDLS and CDR2 YYNGEE come from the germline V gene. The CDR3 nucleotides are TGTGCCAGCAGCCCGTTCGGAGAGACCCAGTACTTC. It encodes CASSPFGETQYF.

The chain links TRBV30 to TRBJ1-1; D perhaps matches TRBD1 (5 bases). Germline CDR1 reads GTSNPN; CDR2 reads SVGIG (reference sequence). The CDR3 has 14 residues. Trimming cost V 5 bases and J 0 bases, with 13 bases left between them. The CDR3 protein is CAWARGGMNTEAFF. The DNA of the CDR3 is TGTGCCTGGGCCCGGGGGGGAATGAACACTGAAGCTTTCTTT.

In its sample, this clone was seen a few times. CDR3 residues: CASSATSGTGGEKLFF. The CDR3 DNA reads as TGTGCCAGCAGCGCCACTTCCGGGACTGGAGGTGAAAAACTGTTTTTT. The rearrangement joins TRBV9 to TRBJ1-4; a possible D gene is TRBD1 (5 bases). The germline CDR1 and CDR2 sequences are SGDLS and YYNGEE. The CDR3 is 16 residues long. V dropped 3 bases and J dropped 7 bases, with 19 bases sitting between them.

Only one count was recorded for this clone. The DNA of the CDR3 is TGTGCCAGCAGTACCCAGGGGAGCACAGATACGCAGTATTTT. Its translation: CASSTQGSTDTQYF. The V and J genes are TRBV28 and TRBJ2-3; D perhaps matches TRBD1 (6 bases). Trimming took off 5 bases at V and 0 bases at J, with 9 bases between the two ends. Germline V gene lookup returns CDR1 MDHEN and CDR2 SYDVKM. The CDR3 is made up of 14 amino acids.

The chain links TRBV2 to TRBJ1-1, with unresolved D. Trimming shortened V by 5 bases and J by 4 bases, and 14 bases separated the two germline ends. The length of the CDR3 is 14 residues. The V gene's germline CDR1 is SNHLY and CDR2 FYNNEI. CDR3 sequence: CASSFYSAGTEAFF. In nucleotides, the CDR3 is TGTGCCAGCAGTTTTTACTCGGCGGGCACTGAAGCTTTCTTT.

This clone was found once. This chain connects TRBV24-1 to TRBJ2-7; maybe TRBD2 (5 bases). The V and J ends lost 4 bases and 2 bases respectively, with 17 bases between them. The CDR3 length is 16 residues. From germline, CDR1 is KGHDR and CDR2 SFDVKD. CDR3 in amino acids: CATSEPRAGEAYEQYF. The DNA for the CDR3 is TGTGCCACCAGTGAGCCCCGGGCCGGGGAAGCCTACGAGCAGTACTTC.

V usage is TRBV18 and J usage is TRBJ1-5; TRBD1 aligns across 7 bases. This CDR3 region has 17 residues. J was trimmed by 5 bases and V by 6 bases; bases with no gene match: 16. Germline V gene sequence: CDR1 KGHSH, CDR2 LQKENI. CDR3 amino acids: CASSPLPVGTAHQPQHF. CDR3 sequence (DNA): TGTGCCAGCTCGCCTCTCCCGGTTGGGACAGCCCATCAGCCCCAGCATTTT. Complete variable domain (other parts from reference TRBV18 and TRBJ1-5): NAGVMQNPRHLVRRRGQEARLRCSPMKGHSHVYWYRQLPEEGLKFMVYLQKENIIDESGMPKERFSAEFPKEGPSILRIQQVVRGDSAAYFCASSPLPVGTAHQPQHFGDGTRLSIL.